The 8 T cell receptor beta chains listed next were all sequenced from one sample in a study of T cell responses to AZD1222 COVID-19 vaccine. Produced via immunoSEQ multiplex PCR; TCRdb's table is partial and in-frame only. The sample carries 150,000 to 180,000 clones, roughly 90% recorded once. This specimen was peripheral blood, taken on day 0 of AZD1222 vaccination. The receptors were sampled from an adult in good health.

The chain joins TRBV6-5 to TRBJ1-4, with a tentative D call TRBD1 (6 bases). Trimming shortened V by 8 bases and J by 0 bases, and 13 bases separated the two germline ends. CDR3 size: 15 residues. Looked up from germline, CDR1 is MNHEY and CDR2 is SVGAGI. The DNA of the CDR3 is TGTGCCAGCGGGAAGGGGGACGCAACTAATGAAAAACTGTTTTTT. Translation: CASGKGDATNEKLFF.

The chain uses TRBV7-2 and TRBJ2-7, with TRBD2 matching 12 bases. Looked up from germline, CDR1 is SGHTA and CDR2 is FQGNSA. CDR3 length equals 16 residues. Trimming at V came to 5 bases and at J to 0 bases, leaving 5 bases not matched to a gene. The CDR3 sequence: CASSPTSGGSSYEQYF. CDR3 DNA sequence: TGTGCCAGCAGCCCGACTAGCGGGGGAAGCTCCTACGAGCAGTACTTC.

The chain has TRBV5-1 and TRBJ1-1; TRBD1 matches at 7 bases. This CDR3 has 16 amino acids. V was pared by 1 base and J by 1 base, with 7 bases of the junction left unmatched. CDR1 is SGHRS and CDR2 is YFSETQ in the germline V gene. The CDR3 coding sequence is TGCGCCAGCAGCTTGTTCCAGCAGGGGGGGAACACTGAAGCTTTCTTT. Translated: CASSLFQQGGNTEAFF.

The V call is TRBV18, the J call TRBJ2-1; the D gene is possibly TRBD2 (5 bases). V was cut by 10 bases and J by 4 bases, with 23 bases left in between. The germline V gene encodes CDR1 KGHSH and CDR2 LQKENI. The CDR3 consists of 16 residues. CDR3 in amino acids: CATLAQGSGSYNEQFF. The CDR3 bases are TGTGCCACCCTCGCACAAGGCAGCGGAAGTTACAATGAGCAGTTCTTC.

This clone was observed a handful of times. The gene calls are TRBV6-5 and TRBJ1-3; TRBD1 agrees at 8 bases. This CDR3 is built from 16 residues. V lost 2 bases, J lost 0 bases, and 3 bases stayed unmatched. Germline V lookup: CDR1 MNHEY, CDR2 SVGAGI. The DNA for the CDR3 is TGTGCCAGCAGTTACGGGGACAGGAGCTCTGGAAACACCATATATTTT. It translates to CASSYGDRSSGNTIYF.

The chain combines TRBV7-6 with TRBJ2-7; possible D gene TRBD2, 6 bases. The CDR3 consists of 17 residues. V lost 1 base and J 0 bases, leaving 16 bases between the germline ends. The germline V gene has CDR1 SGHVS and CDR2 FNYEAQ. The CDR3 loop reads CASSLGGVGADSYEQYF. The CDR3 coding sequence is TGTGCCAGCAGCTTAGGGGGGGTAGGGGCGGACTCCTACGAGCAGTACTTC.

This clone has only a few counts. The chain employs TRBV6-4 and TRBJ2-3; 9 nucleotides match TRBD1. CDR3 length: 15 amino acids. With 5 bases clipped from V and 0 bases from J, the junction kept 3 bases outside the gene matches. From germline, CDR1 is MRHNA and CDR2 SNTAGT. CDR3 loop: CASSTGTGSTDTQYF. In nucleotides, the CDR3 is TGTGCCAGCAGTACCGGGACAGGGAGCACAGATACGCAGTATTTT.

This chain uses TRBV6-1 with TRBJ2-7; a weak D match, TRBD2 (7 bases). Deletions cut 4 bases from V and 2 bases from J, with 18 bases between. The germline V gene encodes CDR1 MNHNS and CDR2 SASEGT. This CDR3 has 16 amino acids. CDR3 DNA: TGTGCCAGCAGTGGAGGGGGGGACAAGTTTACCTACGAGCAGTACTTC. Translating it yields CASSGGGDKFTYEQYF.